This T cell receptor (beta chain) was captured in a study of blood T cell repertoires in COVID-19. As for the study in general: From T cells, B-cell-depleted T cells, or PBMCs came the material, which was cDNA or gDNA.

Method: immunoSEQ multiplex PCR; TCRdb's copy keeps in-frame clones and lacks some. The sample has approximately 150,000 clones, about 86% seen once. Trimming cost V 2 bases and J 0 bases, with 12 bases left between them. CDR1 and CDR2 (germline): SGHNT, YYREEE (reference sequence). This CDR3 is 16 amino acids long. The J gene is TRBJ2-1, the V gene TRBV5-4; a weak D match, TRBD2 (5 bases). Sequenced material: peripheral blood. The sequence derives from a man aged 65-85 years with acute or convalescent COVID-19. In DNA form, the CDR3 reads TGTGCCAGCAGCTTTGGGAGCAGCAGCTCCTACAATGAGCAGTTCTTC. It is translated as CASSFGSSSSYNEQFF.